This T cell receptor (beta chain) was observed in a study of prognosis after radiotherapy for stage I lung cancer. Study in general: Post-radiotherapy, distant metastases were observed in a handful of patients (median around seven months), whereas no significant progression was observed in approximately 15.

Germline CDR1 is MDHEN and CDR2 is SYDVKM. CDR3 size: 14 residues. V was shortened by 4 bases and J by 0 bases, with 7 bases between the two germline ends. It was by two-round multiplex PCR that TCR beta CDR3 was amplified from genomic DNA. Gene-specific primers for each TRBV and TRBJ gene drove first-round PCR. Each CDR3 protein gets one entry after TCRdb re-called the multiplex PCR reads with MiXCR. The sample carries 10,000 to 15,000 distinct CDR3 sequences, nearly 55% recorded once. This clonotype is categorized as medium-sized (0.01 to 0.1%). This chain links TRBV28 with TRBJ1-3; maybe TRBD1 (5 bases). The material was PBMCs, obtained before or after stereotactic body radiation therapy (not recorded which). This TCR was sampled from a donor over 45 with non-small cell lung cancer. CDR3 sequence: CASSSGLSGNTIYF. CDR3 sequence (DNA): TGTGCCAGCAGTTCAGGGCTCTCTGGAAACACCATATATTTT.